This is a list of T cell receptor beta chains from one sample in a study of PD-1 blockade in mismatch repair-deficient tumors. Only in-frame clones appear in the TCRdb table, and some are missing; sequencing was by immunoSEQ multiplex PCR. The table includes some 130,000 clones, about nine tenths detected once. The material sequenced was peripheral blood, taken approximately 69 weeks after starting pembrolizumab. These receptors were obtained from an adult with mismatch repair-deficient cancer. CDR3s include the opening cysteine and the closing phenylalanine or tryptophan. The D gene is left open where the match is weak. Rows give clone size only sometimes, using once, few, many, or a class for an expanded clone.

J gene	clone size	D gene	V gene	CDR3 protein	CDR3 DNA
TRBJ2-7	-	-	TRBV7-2	CASSPGQPYEQYF	TGTGCCAGCAGCCCGGGACAACCCTACGAGCAGTACTTC
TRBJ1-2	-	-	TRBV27	CASSLLPSGTAGVLPYGYTF	TGTGCCAGCAGTTTACTCCCTAGCGGGACGGCCGGCGTTCTTCCCTATGGCTACACCTTC
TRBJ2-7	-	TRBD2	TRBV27	CASSVIAGGLYEQYF	TGTGCCAGCAGTGTAATAGCGGGAGGGCTCTACGAGCAGTACTTC
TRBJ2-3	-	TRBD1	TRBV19	CASSIVGQGFTDTQYF	TGTGCCAGTAGTATAGTGGGACAGGGGTTCACAGATACGCAGTATTTT
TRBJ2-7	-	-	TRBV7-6	CASSSFGGAYEQYF	TGTGCCAGCAGCTCCTTTGGGGGCGCATACGAGCAGTACTTC
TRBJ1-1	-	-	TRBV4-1	CASSHPPRGPNTEAFF	TGCGCCAGCAGCCACCCGCCAAGAGGACCGAACACTGAAGCTTTCTTT
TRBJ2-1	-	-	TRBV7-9	CASVGQGNFGDEQFF	TGTGCCAGTGTGGGCCAGGGGAACTTTGGGGATGAGCAGTTCTTC
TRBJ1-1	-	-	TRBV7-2	CASSPRDAGAEAFF	TGTGCCAGCAGCCCCCGGGACGCCGGGGCTGAAGCTTTCTTT
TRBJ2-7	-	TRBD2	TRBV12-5	CASGSPGAGDSYEQYF	TGTGCTAGTGGGTCCCCCGGGGCGGGAGACTCCTACGAGCAGTACTTC
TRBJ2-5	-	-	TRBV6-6	CASIHSRGQGTQYF	TGTGCCAGCATTCATTCAAGGGGCCAAGGGACCCAGTACTTC
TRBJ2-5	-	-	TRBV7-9	CASSTRQGGGETQYF	TGTGCCAGCAGCACCCGACAGGGAGGGGGAGAGACCCAGTACTTC
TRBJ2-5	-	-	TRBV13	CASGISGYQETQYF	TGTGCCAGCGGAATCTCAGGGTACCAAGAGACCCAGTACTTC
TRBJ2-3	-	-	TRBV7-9	CASSLGQGTDTQYF	TGTGCCAGCAGCTTAGGTCAGGGCACAGATACGCAGTATTTT
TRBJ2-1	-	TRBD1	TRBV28	CASSRTGEADEQFF	TGTGCCAGCAGTAGGACAGGGGAGGCGGATGAGCAGTTCTTC
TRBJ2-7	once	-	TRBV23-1	CASSSGRDRAGCSGLPSSYEQYF	TGCGCCAGCAGTTCCGGGAGGGACAGGGCCGGTTGCAGCGGGCTACCGAGCTCCTACGAGCAGTACTTC
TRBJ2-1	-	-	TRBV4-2	CASSPLASGPSSYNEQFF	TGTGCCAGCAGCCCCCTCGCAAGCGGGCCGAGCTCCTACAATGAGCAGTTCTTC
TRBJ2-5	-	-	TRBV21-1	CASSRTGPQETQYF	TGTGCCAGCAGCAGAACAGGGCCCCAAGAGACCCAGTACTTC
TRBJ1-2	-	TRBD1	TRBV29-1	CSVGQDRGDYGYTF	TGCAGCGTGGGCCAGGACAGGGGGGACTATGGCTACACCTTC
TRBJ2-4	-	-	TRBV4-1	CASSQDRRQIKNIQYF	TGCGCCAGCAGCCAAGATAGGAGGCAGATTAAAAACATTCAGTACTTC
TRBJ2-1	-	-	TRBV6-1	CASSEARVSYNEQFF	TGTGCCAGCAGTGAAGCCAGGGTTTCCTACAATGAGCAGTTCTTC
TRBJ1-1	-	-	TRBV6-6	CASSYGGASTEAFF	TGTGCCAGCAGTTACGGGGGCGCGAGTACTGAAGCTTTCTTT
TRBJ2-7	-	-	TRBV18	CASSPRTESSYEQYF	TGTGCCAGCTCACCACGGACCGAGAGCTCCTACGAGCAGTACTTC
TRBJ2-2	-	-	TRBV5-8	CASSSRRGVPGELFF	TGTGCCAGCAGCTCCCGACGAGGGGTCCCCGGGGAGCTGTTTTTT
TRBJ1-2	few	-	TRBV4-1	CASSQHRDTAVYGYTF	TGCGCCAGCAGCCAACATAGGGACACGGCGGTGTATGGCTACACCTTC
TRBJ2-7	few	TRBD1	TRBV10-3	CAISPGQGFYEQYF	TGTGCCATCAGTCCGGGACAGGGATTCTACGAGCAGTACTTC
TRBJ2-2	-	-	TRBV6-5	CASSYWDSSDGELFF	TGTGCCAGCAGTTATTGGGACTCCTCTGACGGGGAGCTGTTTTTT
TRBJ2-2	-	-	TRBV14	CASSQDLFLTTGTGELFF	TGTGCCAGCAGCCAAGATCTGTTTCTGACAACGGGCACCGGGGAGCTGTTTTTT
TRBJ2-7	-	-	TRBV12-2	CARVGGPLGREQYF	TGTGCAAGGGTTGGGGGTCCCCTCGGGAGGGAGCAGTACTTC
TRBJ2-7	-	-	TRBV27	CASSLPSPGSGSYEQYF	TGTGCCAGCAGTTTACCAAGCCCGGGATCCGGGTCCTACGAGCAGTACTTC
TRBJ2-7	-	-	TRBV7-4	CASSLADVQASLYEQYF	TGTGCCAGCAGCTTAGCCGATGTGCAGGCCTCTCTCTACGAGCAGTACTTC
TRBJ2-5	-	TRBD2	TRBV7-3	CASSFLAGGRETQYF	TGTGCCAGCAGTTTCCTAGCGGGAGGAAGGGAGACCCAGTACTTC
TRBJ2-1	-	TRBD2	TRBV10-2	CASTGTTTNEQFF	TGCGCCAGCACCGGGACTACAACCAATGAGCAGTTCTTC
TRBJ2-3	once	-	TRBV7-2	CASSSFRGGRGGTDTQYF	TGTGCCAGCAGCTCATTCCGGGGCGGCCGCGGAGGCACAGATACGCAGTATTTT
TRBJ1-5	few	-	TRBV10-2	CASRGIGNQPQHF	TGCGCCAGCAGGGGGATAGGCAATCAGCCCCAGCATTTT
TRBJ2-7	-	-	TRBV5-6	CASSLVAEYYEQYF	TGTGCCAGCAGCTTGGTAGCGGAATACTACGAGCAGTACTTC
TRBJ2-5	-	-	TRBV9	CASSVAGLGQETQYF	TGTGCCAGCAGCGTCGCGGGACTCGGCCAAGAGACCCAGTACTTC
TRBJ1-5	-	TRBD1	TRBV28	CASSFVRGLYQPQHF	TGTGCCAGCAGTTTTGTCAGGGGGCTTTATCAGCCCCAGCATTTT